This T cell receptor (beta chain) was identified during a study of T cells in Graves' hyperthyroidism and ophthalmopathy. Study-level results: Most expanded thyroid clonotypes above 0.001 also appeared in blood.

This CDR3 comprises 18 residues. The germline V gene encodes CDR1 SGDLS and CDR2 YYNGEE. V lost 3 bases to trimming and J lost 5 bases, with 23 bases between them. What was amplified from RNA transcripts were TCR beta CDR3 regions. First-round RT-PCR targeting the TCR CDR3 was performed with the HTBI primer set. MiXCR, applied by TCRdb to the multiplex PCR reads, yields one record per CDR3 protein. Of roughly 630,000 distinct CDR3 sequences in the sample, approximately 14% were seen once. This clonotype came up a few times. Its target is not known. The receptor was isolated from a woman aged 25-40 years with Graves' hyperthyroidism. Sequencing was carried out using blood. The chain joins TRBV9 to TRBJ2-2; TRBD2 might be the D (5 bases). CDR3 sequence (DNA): TGTGCCAGCAGCGGACGACTGACCGGGGTCCTGAGGACCGGGGAGCTGTTTTTT. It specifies CASSGRLTGVLRTGELFF.